This T cell receptor (beta chain) was obtained from a study of regulatory T cells in long-lasting Graves disease (dated by TCRdb to the early 2020s). About the investigation overall: To count as having persistent Graves' disease, a patient had to have received antithyroid drug treatment for over 5 years with TSH receptor autoantibodies remaining persistently positive. Peripheral blood TCR sequencing and RNA sequencing compared persistent Graves' disease patients with newly diagnosed Graves' disease patients. The study took place in China and was registered as a clinical trial. A total of around 35 samples were covered by TCR sequencing, comprising some 13 persistent and 20 or so newly diagnosed Graves' disease patients. Antithyroid drugs had been taken for about 10.3 years on average by persistent Graves' disease patients in the clinical cohort. Overall results and qualifications from the work: Peripheral blood alone was examined, since thyroid tissue, which constituted the primary lesion, could not be accessed. Persistent Graves' disease patients showed lower TCR Shannon entropy and fewer highly expanded clones than newly diagnosed patients, suggesting clonal expansion. Persistent patients shared more public clonotypes among themselves (around 2,700) than newly diagnosed patients did (more than 850). Persistent disease showed preferential use of TRBV28, TRBJ1-2 and TRBJ2-5, whereas newly diagnosed disease favored TRBV20-1 and TRBJ2-1. The authors noted that the small sample size was a limitation that may lower accuracy. Sequencing and analysis were restricted to the TCR beta chain.

The time point label of this sample denotes: persistent/refractory GD, antithyroid drugs over 5 years with positive TRAb. For both TCR sequencing and RNA sequencing, RNA was extracted from PBMCs using TRIzol. The diagnosis of Graves' disease was made according to American Thyroid Association guidelines. The patients came from an endocrinology department in Xi'an, China. Each patient gave roughly 8.4 milliliters of peripheral blood, collected in an EDTA anticoagulant tube. Ficoll Paque Plus density gradient separation was used to isolate PBMCs, and no further T cell sorting was done. An Agilent 2100 Bioanalyzer and agarose gel were used to assess RNA quality, and a NanoDrop 2000 was used to measure RNA concentration. V and J are trimmed by 0 bases and 6 bases, and the gene matches miss 1 base of the junction. Reading from cysteine to phenylalanine, the CDR3 counts 15 amino acids. Solely the CDR3 DNA is kept, with 45 bases framed from the first base. The germline V gene encodes CDR1 MNHEY and CDR2 SVGAGI.

Libraries were constructed by multiplex PCR. These reads were obtained on an Illumina HiSeq 4000. iRepertoire HTBI primers and Arm-PCR amplification of CDR3 regions were used to construct TCR beta libraries. Gel purification was performed on PCR products prior to sequencing. The study's processing was this. Across samples, approximately 68 TRBV and roughly 13 TRBJ segments were identified and used for gene usage analysis of CDR3 amino acid clonotypes. Filtered high-quality paired reads were merged into contigs using COPE and FqMerger. Contigs were aligned with BLAST to IMGT TRBV, TRBD and TRBJ reference genes, and CDR3 was defined per IMGT. Clonotypes above 0.1% frequency were classified as highly expanded clones. Shannon entropy served as the measure of repertoire diversity, while the Gini coefficient captured V-J evenness. Clonotypes shared by more than one individual were considered public. TCRdb cleaned the public reads at Q25 with fastp, built clones with MiXCR and kept in-frame beta chains. Under each unique CDR3 protein, matching rows form one entry showing the most common genes and DNA. TCRdb's processing, not the authors', yielded these V and J calls. The sample records roughly 450,000 distinct CDR3 sequences, 22% of which are singletons. The top ten hold around 13% of the sample.

There are many counts of this clonotype. No antigen is known for it. Base qualities were left out, and no much larger clone turns up one base away. The sequencing used peripheral blood mononuclear cells (PBMCs), collected when the disease was refractory, from a patient treated with antithyroid drugs. This clonotype was obtained from a female donor with Graves disease. The sequence joins TRBV6-5 to TRBJ1-4; 10 nucleotides in the junction match TRBD1. The CDR3 protein sequence reads: CASSYSGTGDEKLFF. The base sequence is TGTGCCAGCAGTTACTCCGGGACAGGGGATGAAAAACTGTTTTTT.